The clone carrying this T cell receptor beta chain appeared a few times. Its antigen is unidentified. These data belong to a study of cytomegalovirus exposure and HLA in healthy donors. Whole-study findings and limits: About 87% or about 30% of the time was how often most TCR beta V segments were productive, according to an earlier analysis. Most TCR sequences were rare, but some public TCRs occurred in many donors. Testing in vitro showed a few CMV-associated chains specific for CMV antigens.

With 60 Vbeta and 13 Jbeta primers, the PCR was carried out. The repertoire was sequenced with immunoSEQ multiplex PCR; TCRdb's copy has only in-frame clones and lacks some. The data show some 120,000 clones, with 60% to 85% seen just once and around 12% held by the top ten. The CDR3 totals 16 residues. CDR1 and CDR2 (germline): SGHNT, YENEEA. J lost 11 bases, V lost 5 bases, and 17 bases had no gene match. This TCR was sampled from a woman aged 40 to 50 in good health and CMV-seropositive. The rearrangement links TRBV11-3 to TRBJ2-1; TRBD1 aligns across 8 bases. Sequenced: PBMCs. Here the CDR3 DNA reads TGTGCCAGCAGCCAAACTGGACAGGGTGGGGGCATAAAGCAGTTCTTC. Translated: CASSQTGQGGGIKQFF. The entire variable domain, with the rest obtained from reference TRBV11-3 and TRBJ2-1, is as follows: EAGVVQSPRYKIIEKKQPVAFWCNPISGHNTLYWYLQNLGQGPELLIRYENEEAVDDSQLPKDRFSAERLKGVDSTLKIQPAELGDSAVYLCASSQTGQGGGIKQFFGPGTRLTVL.